This TCR beta chain derives from a study of shared clonotypes between healthy human individuals. CCR7-negative CD45RA+ TemRA cells were combined with CD45RO+ cells to form CD8 memory. Measured with immunoSEQ multiplex PCR; TCRdb has only the in-frame clones, and not every one. Seen here are roughly 660,000 clones, about 90% observed once, and the top ten hold more than 30%. Germline V gives CDR1 MNHEY, CDR2 SMNVEV (reference sequence). The CDR3 runs to 13 residues. Trimming removed 6 bases from V and 8 bases from J; junction bases left unmatched: 6. The rearrangement links TRBV27 to TRBJ1-2; the match to TRBD1 covers 10 bases. What was sequenced was memory CD8+ T cells from PBMCs. Indicated subset: CD45RO+ cells pooled with CCR7-negative TemRA cells. The sequence was obtained from a man between 18 and 35 years old in good health. Some clones in this sample may be carry-over from other donors' samples. CDR3 in DNA: TGTGCCAGCAGCCAGGGACAGGGGAACGGCTACACCTTC. Amino acid sequence: CASSQGQGNGYTF.